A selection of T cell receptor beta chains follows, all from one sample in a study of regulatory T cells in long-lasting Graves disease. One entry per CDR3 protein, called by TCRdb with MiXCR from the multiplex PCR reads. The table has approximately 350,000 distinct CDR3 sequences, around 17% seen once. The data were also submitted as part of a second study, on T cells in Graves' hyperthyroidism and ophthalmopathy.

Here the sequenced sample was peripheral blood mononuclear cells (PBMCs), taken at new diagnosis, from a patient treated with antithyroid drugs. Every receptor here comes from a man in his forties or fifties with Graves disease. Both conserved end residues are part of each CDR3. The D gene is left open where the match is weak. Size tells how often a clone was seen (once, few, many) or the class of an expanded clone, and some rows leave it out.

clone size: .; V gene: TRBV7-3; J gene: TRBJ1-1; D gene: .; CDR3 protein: CASSLVEDTEAFF; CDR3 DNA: TGTGCCAGCAGCCTCGTGGAGGACACTGAAGCTTTCTTT
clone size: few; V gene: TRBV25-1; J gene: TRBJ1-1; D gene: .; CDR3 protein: CASSEWGSTEAFF; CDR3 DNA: TGTGCCAGCAGTGAATGGGGGAGCACTGAAGCTTTCTTT
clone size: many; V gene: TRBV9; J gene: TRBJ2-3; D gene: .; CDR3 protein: CASSVDGARDTQYF; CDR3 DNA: TGTGCCAGCAGCGTAGACGGGGCTCGAGATACGCAGTATTTT
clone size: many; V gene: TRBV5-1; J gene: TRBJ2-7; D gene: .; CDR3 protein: CASSLDGPGEQYF; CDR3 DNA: TGCGCCAGCAGCTTGGACGGACCAGGGGAGCAGTACTTC
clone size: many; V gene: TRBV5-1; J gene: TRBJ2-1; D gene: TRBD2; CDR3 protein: CASERTGGPVNEQFF; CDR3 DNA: TGCGCCAGCGAACGTACGGGGGGGCCTGTCAATGAGCAGTTCTTC
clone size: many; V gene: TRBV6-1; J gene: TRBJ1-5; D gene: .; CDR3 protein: CASSLDESQPQHF; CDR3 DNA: TGTGCCAGCAGTCTGGACGAAAGTCAGCCCCAGCATTTT
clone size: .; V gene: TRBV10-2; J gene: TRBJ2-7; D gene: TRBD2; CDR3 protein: CASSEHSGGRRSSYEQYF; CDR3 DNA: TGCGCCAGCAGTGAGCATAGCGGGGGGCGTAGGAGCTCCTACGAGCAGTACTTC
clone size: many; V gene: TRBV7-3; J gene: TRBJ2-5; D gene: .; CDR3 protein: CASSPAGQETQYF; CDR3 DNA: TGTGCCAGCAGCCCCGCGGGTCAAGAGACCCAGTACTTC
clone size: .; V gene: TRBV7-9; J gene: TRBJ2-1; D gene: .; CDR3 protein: CASAGRLINEQFF; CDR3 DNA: TGTGCCAGCGCCGGGCGGCTTATCAATGAGCAGTTCTTC
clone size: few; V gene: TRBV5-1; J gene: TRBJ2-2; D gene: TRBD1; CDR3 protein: CASSLQGASTGELFF; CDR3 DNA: TGCGCCAGCAGCTTACAGGGGGCGAGCACCGGGGAGCTGTTTTTT
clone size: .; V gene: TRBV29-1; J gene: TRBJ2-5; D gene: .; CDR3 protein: CSVLVGETQYF; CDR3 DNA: TGCAGCGTTTTGGTAGGAGAGACCCAGTACTTC
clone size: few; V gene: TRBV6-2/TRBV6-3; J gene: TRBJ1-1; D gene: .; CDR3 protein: CASNGHGGTEAFF; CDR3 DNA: TGTGCCAGCAACGGGCATGGGGGCACTGAAGCTTTCTTT
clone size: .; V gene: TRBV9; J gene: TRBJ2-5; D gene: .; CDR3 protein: CASSVDGTAGTQYF; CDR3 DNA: TGTGCCAGCAGCGTAGACGGCACGGCGGGGACCCAGTACTTC
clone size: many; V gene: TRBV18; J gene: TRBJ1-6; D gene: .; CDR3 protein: CASSSAGNNSPLHF; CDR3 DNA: TGTGCCAGCTCGTCCGCGGGGAATAATTCACCCCTCCACTTT
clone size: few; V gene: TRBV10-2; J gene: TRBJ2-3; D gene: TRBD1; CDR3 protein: CASRDQGAVEYF; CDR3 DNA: TGCGCCAGCCGCGATCAGGGGGCCGTTGAGTATTTT
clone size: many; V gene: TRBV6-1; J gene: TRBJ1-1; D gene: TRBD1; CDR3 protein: CASSTTGGYHTEAFF; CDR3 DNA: TGTGCCAGCAGTACGACAGGGGGCTATCACACTGAAGCTTTCTTT
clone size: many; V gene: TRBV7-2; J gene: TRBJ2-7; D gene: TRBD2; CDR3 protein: CASSFERGSAYEQYF; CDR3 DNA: TGTGCCAGCAGCTTCGAGCGGGGGTCGGCCTACGAGCAGTACTTC
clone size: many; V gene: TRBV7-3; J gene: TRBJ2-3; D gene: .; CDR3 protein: CASSQRQSTDTQYF; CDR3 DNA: TGTGCCAGCAGCCAGCGACAGAGCACAGATACGCAGTATTTT
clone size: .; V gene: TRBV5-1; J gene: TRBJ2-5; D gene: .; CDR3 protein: CASSLVGTQETQYF; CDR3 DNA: TGCGCCAGCAGCTTGGTCGGCACTCAAGAGACCCAGTACTTC
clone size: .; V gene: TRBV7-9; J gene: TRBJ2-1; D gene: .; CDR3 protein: CASRISQRSSYNEQFF; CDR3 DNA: TGTGCCAGCAGGATAAGCCAGAGAAGCTCCTACAATGAGCAGTTCTTC
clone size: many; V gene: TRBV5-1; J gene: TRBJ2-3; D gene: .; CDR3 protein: CASSLMGFTDTQYF; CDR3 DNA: TGCGCCAGCAGCTTGATGGGATTCACAGATACGCAGTATTTT
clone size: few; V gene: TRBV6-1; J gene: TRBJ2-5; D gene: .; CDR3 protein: CATRRQPQETQYF; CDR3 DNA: TGTGCCACCAGAAGACAGCCGCAAGAGACCCAGTACTTC
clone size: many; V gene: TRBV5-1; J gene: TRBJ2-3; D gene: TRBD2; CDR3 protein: CASSPKPLRGDTDTQYF; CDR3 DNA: TGCGCCAGCAGCCCGAAGCCTTTGCGGGGGGACACAGATACGCAGTATTTT
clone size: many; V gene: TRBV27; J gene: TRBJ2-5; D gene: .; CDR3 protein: CASSLVRGWETQYF; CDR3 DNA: TGTGCCAGCAGTTTAGTCAGGGGTTGGGAGACCCAGTACTTC
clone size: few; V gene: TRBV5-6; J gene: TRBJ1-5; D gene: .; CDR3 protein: CASSLGQAYHQPQHF; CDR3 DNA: TGTGCCAGCAGCTTGGGGCAGGCCTACCATCAGCCCCAGCATTTT
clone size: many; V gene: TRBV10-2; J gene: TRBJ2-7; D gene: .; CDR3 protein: CASRGRQGPYEQYF; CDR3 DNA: TGCGCCAGCAGAGGTCGGCAGGGCCCCTACGAGCAGTACTTC